This entry describes one TCR beta chain. As yet, its antigen is unknown. The data belong to a study of shared clonotypes between healthy human individuals. Findings and caveats of the study: Large sequencing depth failed to make sorted-subset sequencing complete, rarefaction showed.

Assay runs were performed at deep level. Using immunoSEQ multiplex PCR, the repertoire was profiled, and TCRdb retains in-frame clones only, with some absent. The sample carries some 2.1 million clones, 85% to 95% recorded once. The CDR3 loop spans 13 amino acids. The germline CDR1 and CDR2 sequences are SGDLS and YYNGEE. Trimming took off 2 bases at V and 8 bases at J, with 11 bases between the two ends. Only CD45RO-negative cells positively selected for CCR7 counted as naive CD8 cells, so terminally differentiated effector memory CD45RA+ cells were excluded. Donors were Caucasian adults residing in Nashville, Tennessee, USA.

Sequences were obtained from naive CD8+ T cells from PBMCs. The TCR was taken from a young man in good health. Some clones in this sample may be carry-over from other donors' samples. The rearrangement links TRBV9 to TRBJ1-3; D is ambiguous. CDR3 nucleotides: TGTGCCAGCAGCGTGAACGCGTGGGACACCATATATTTT. Its protein product is CASSVNAWDTIYF.